These 25 T cell receptor beta chains came from one sample sequenced in a study of breast tumors, draining lymph nodes, adjacent tissues. TCRdb independently ran MiXCR on the multiplex PCR reads; one entry per CDR3 protein. This repertoire shows around 110,000 distinct CDR3 sequences, roughly 29% found once; its top ten account for approximately 5.4%. Breast cancer patients provided tissue from their axillary draining lymph nodes. The sample consisted of axillary lymph node tissue. These TCRs come from a female donor with breast cancer. Some clones in this sample may be carry-over from other donors' samples.

This clonotype was recorded at least ten times. This chain uses TRBV7-2 with TRBJ2-7; D is perhaps TRBD1 or TRBD2 (5 bases each). V was cut by 5 bases and J by 0 bases, with 14 bases left in between. Germline V gene data show CDR1 as SGHTA and CDR2 as FQGNSA. This CDR3 region has 15 residues. In DNA, the CDR3 is TGTGCCAGCAGCGGGGCGACGGGGAGCTCCTACGAGCAGTACTTC. Translated, it gives CASSGATGSSYEQYF.

This clonotype was seen many times. The V call is TRBV20-1, the J call TRBJ2-1; 8 bases are shared with TRBD1. The CDR3 spans 13 residues. CDR1 DFQATT and CDR2 SNEGSKA come from the germline V gene (reference sequence). The V segment lost 6 bases and the J segment 4 bases; nucleotides outside the gene matches: 5. The CDR3 DNA follows: TGCAGTGCCCCGGACAGGGTGTACAATGAGCAGTTCTTC. It specifies CSAPDRVYNEQFF.

This clonotype occurred many times. V is TRBV10-3 and J is TRBJ1-2; 7 positions agree with TRBD1. Germline loops: CDR1 ENHRY, CDR2 SYGVKD. The CDR3 runs 14 residues. The V and J ends lost 2 bases and 8 bases, in that order; junction bases with no gene match: 8. CDR3 in amino acids: CAISEDRVQRGYTF. CDR3 in DNA: TGTGCCATCAGTGAGGACAGGGTTCAAAGGGGCTACACCTTC.

This clonotype was observed a few times. V gene TRBV12-3 or TRBV12-4 combines with J gene TRBJ2-4; 7 positions match TRBD2. CDR3 length equals 14 residues. With V trimmed by 2 bases and J by 8 bases, 6 bases remained unmatched. The CDR3 protein is CASSLRGRADIQYF. The CDR3 region has the DNA TGTGCCAGCAGTTTAAGAGGGAGGGCTGACATTCAGTACTTC.

This clonotype was counted many times. This may arise from a read error, as a much more abundant clone is one base away. This rearrangement joins TRBV19 to TRBJ2-5, with 8 bases identical to TRBD1. This CDR3 is built from 15 residues. The V gene end was trimmed by 5 bases and the J gene end by 4 bases; junction bases not matched to a gene: 9. Per the germline V gene, CDR1 is LNHDA and CDR2 is SQIVND (reference sequence). The CDR3 sequence is CASSPAGQGRETQYF. The CDR3 DNA reads as TGTGCCAGTAGTCCCGCCGGACAGGGACGAGAGACCCAGTACTTC.

Many counts were recorded for this clonotype. The CDR3 sequence is CASSPNPLDTQYF. In DNA, the CDR3 is TGTGCCAGCAGCCCCAATCCCCTAGATACGCAGTATTTT. This sequence joins TRBV7-8 and TRBJ2-3; D not certain. This CDR3 spans 13 amino acids. V was shortened by 5 bases and J by 5 bases, with 11 bases between the two germline ends. Germline V gives CDR1 SGHVS, CDR2 FQNEAQ.

The V gene is TRBV28, the J gene TRBJ2-1; the D call may be TRBD1 or TRBD2 (5 bases each). Germline CDR1 and CDR2: MDHEN and SYDVKM. The CDR3 sequence is 15 residues long. V was pared by 7 bases and J by 0 bases, with 13 bases between. CDR3 loop: CASTGPLTSYNEQFF. CDR3 nucleotides: TGTGCCAGCACGGGACCACTAACCTCCTACAATGAGCAGTTCTTC.

This clonotype came up many times. V is TRBV7-3 and J is TRBJ2-2, with 9 positions matching TRBD1. J lost 4 bases, V lost 5 bases, and 8 bases had no gene match. There are 16 residues in the CDR3. Looked up from germline, CDR1 is SGHTA and CDR2 is FQGTGA. CDR3 residues: CASSPGTGRGTGELFF. The CDR3 coding sequence is TGTGCCAGCAGCCCCGGGACAGGGAGAGGCACCGGGGAGCTGTTTTTT.

The chain uses TRBV5-5 and TRBJ2-5; D could derive from TRBD1 or TRBD2 (5 bases each). CDR3 length: 16 amino acids. Germline-derived CDR1 and CDR2 are SGHKS and YYEKEE (reference sequence). V dropped 5 bases and J dropped 4 bases, with 21 bases sitting between them. The CDR3 protein is CASSPLGTVVVETQYF. For the CDR3, the DNA is TGTGCCAGCAGTCCCCTAGGGACCGTGGTGGTAGAGACCCAGTACTTC.

This clonotype was seen ten or more times. The rearrangement joins TRBV11-2 to TRBJ2-3; D is ambiguous. The ends were cut back, 4 bases at V and 2 bases at J, with 10 bases in the middle. The CDR3 length is 14 residues. CDR1 is SGHAT, CDR2 FQNNGV, per germline. This CDR3 is CASSSQLSTDTQYF. The DNA of the CDR3 is TGTGCCAGCAGCTCCCAACTTTCCACAGATACGCAGTATTTT. Based on the CDR3 plus reference TRBV11-2 and TRBJ2-3, the full variable domain is EAGVAQSPRYKIIEKRQSVAFWCNPISGHATLYWYQQILGQGPKLLIQFQNNGVVDDSQLPKDRFSAERLKGVDSTLKIQPAKLEDSAVYLCASSSQLSTDTQYFGPGTRLTVL.

Details on this clonotype: Likely a read error: the CDR3 ends without its conserved phenylalanine or tryptophan. CDR3 region: CASRVGQGNYNSPLHS. In DNA form, the CDR3 reads TGTGCCAGCAGGGTAGGACAGGGGAACTATAACTCACCCCTCCACTCT. The chain has TRBV6-1 and TRBJ1-6; 9 bases are a match to TRBD1. Germline CDR1 and CDR2: MNHNS and SASEGT. The CDR3 has 16 residues.

This clonotype was seen repeatedly, ten times or more. A much more abundant neighbour one base away suggests this may be a read error. The chain has TRBV4-1 and TRBJ1-6; D is undetermined. Germline values: CDR1 MGHRA, CDR2 YSYEKL. There are 17 residues in the CDR3. CDR3 amino acids: CASSASLGRAYNSPPHF. CDR3 DNA sequence: TGCGCCAGCAGCGCCTCCCTTGGGAGGGCCTATAATTCACCCCCCCACTTT.

This clonotype was found many times. The V gene is TRBV9, the J gene TRBJ1-6, with no clear D. Germline lookup yields CDR1 SGDLS and CDR2 YYNGEE. The length of the CDR3 is 12 residues. The V end was cut by 3 bases, the J end by 5 bases, with 3 bases between. This chain's CDR3 is CASSGHNSPLHF. As DNA, the CDR3 is TGTGCCAGCAGCGGACATAATTCACCCCTCCACTTT.

The table lists this clonotype with many counts. The chain recombines TRBV11-3 with TRBJ2-1; 14 bases line up with TRBD2. Germline V gives CDR1 SGHNT, CDR2 YENEEA. The CDR3 runs to 15 residues. The J segment lost 10 bases and the V segment lost 3 bases, leaving 5 bases of the junction unmatched. The CDR3 nucleotides are TGTGCCAGCAGCTTGGGACTAGCGGGGGCCACAGAGCAGTTCTTC. Protein product: CASSLGLAGATEQFF. The complete variable domain, with remaining parts taken from reference TRBV11-3 and TRBJ2-1, reads EAGVVQSPRYKIIEKKQPVAFWCNPISGHNTLYWYLQNLGQGPELLIRYENEEAVDDSQLPKDRFSAERLKGVDSTLKIQPAELGDSAVYLCASSLGLAGATEQFFGPGTRLTVL.

This clonotype showed up many times. CDR3 amino acids: CASSLVYGSGGVVYEQFF. Written as DNA, the CDR3 is TGTGCCAGCAGCTTAGTTTACGGTAGCGGGGGGGTTGTCTATGAGCAGTTCTTC. This rearrangement joins TRBV11-2 to TRBJ2-1, with 11 bases aligning to TRBD2. Trimming took 1 base from V and 8 from J; bases not matched to a gene: 13. The V gene's germline CDR1 is SGHAT and CDR2 FQNNGV. There are 18 residues in the CDR3.

The J gene is TRBJ1-2, the V gene TRBV29-1; tentative D call: TRBD1 (5 bases). Between the trimmed V and J ends, which lost 0 bases and 0 bases, there was a span of 11 bases. Germline values: CDR1 SQVTM, CDR2 ANQGSEA. The CDR3 is 15 residues long. The CDR3 coding sequence is TGCAGCGTTGAAGATTTGGGGCGACCTAACTATGGCTACACCTTC. Translation gives CSVEDLGRPNYGYTF.

The CDR3 nucleotides are TGTGCCATCAAGGAGGACAGTGGAAATCAGCCCCAGCATTTT. Amino acid sequence: CAIKEDSGNQPQHF. J is TRBJ1-5 and V is TRBV10-3, with D maybe TRBD1 (6 bases). The germline V gene encodes CDR1 ENHRY and CDR2 SYGVKD. V lost 7 bases, J lost 4 bases, and 14 bases lay in between. The CDR3 consists of 14 residues.

This clonotype was detected ten times or more. The rearrangement links TRBV19 to TRBJ1-2; D gene uncertain. The V end was cut by 2 bases, the J end by 2 bases, with 9 bases between. This CDR3 has 14 amino acids. Germline V gives CDR1 LNHDA, CDR2 SQIVND (reference sequence). CDR3 sequence (DNA): TGTGCCAGTAGTATAACGGGGATAAACTATGGCTACACCTTC. Residues: CASSITGINYGYTF.

CDR3: CASSRAGTTGELFF. The CDR3 DNA is TGCGCCAGCAGCAGGGCAGGGACCACCGGGGAGCTGTTTTTT. This chain links TRBV5-1 with TRBJ2-2; TRBD1 or TRBD2 may be the D gene (5 bases each). Looked up from germline, CDR1 is SGHRS and CDR2 is YFSETQ. Trimming stripped 4 bases from V and 4 bases from J, with 11 bases between. This CDR3 has 14 amino acids.

This clonotype was detected many times. The chain carries TRBV9 and TRBJ2-7; 7 nucleotides line up with TRBD2. The length of the CDR3 is 14 residues. Trimming cost V 4 bases and J 2 bases; bases outside gene matches: 6. Germline assignment: CDR1 SGDLS and CDR2 YYNGEE. The CDR3: CASSPHGLAYEQYF. CDR3 sequence (DNA): TGTGCCAGCAGCCCCCATGGACTAGCCTACGAGCAGTACTTC.

The chain joins TRBV24-1 to TRBJ2-3; D gene unclear. This CDR3 spans 15 amino acids. The V end was cut by 1 base, the J end by 4 bases, with 11 bases between. Germline CDR1 and CDR2: KGHDR and SFDVKD. The CDR3 nucleotides are TGTGCCACCAGTGATTTTGGCCGGAACGCAGATACGCAGTATTTT. Amino acid sequence: CATSDFGRNADTQYF.

Concerning this clonotype itself: A clone one base away is much larger, so this may be a read error. The V gene is TRBV13, the J gene TRBJ1-2; 7 nucleotides line up with TRBD1. This CDR3 is 17 amino acids long. V trimming: 2 bases; J trimming: 0 bases; junction bases outside the gene matches: 9. Germline V gives CDR1 PRHDT, CDR2 FYEKMQ (reference sequence). CDR3 region: CASSLRGTAYPNYGYTF. CDR3 sequence (DNA): TGTGCCAGCAGCTTACGCGGGACAGCCTACCCTAACTATGGCTACACCTTC. Full variable domain (rest looked up from reference TRBV13 and TRBJ1-2): AAGVIQSPRHLIKEKRETATLKCYPIPRHDTVYWYQQGPGQDPQFLISFYEKMQSDKGSIPDRFSAQQFSDYHSELNMSSLELGDSALYFCASSLRGTAYPNYGYTFGSGTRLTVV.

This clonotype was recorded many times. This chain joins TRBV12-5 and TRBJ2-2; D may correspond to TRBD1 or TRBD2 (5 bases each). Trimming stripped 5 bases from V and 7 bases from J, with 26 bases between. This CDR3 is 18 amino acids long. Germline-derived CDR1 and CDR2 are LGHNT and FRNRAP. The CDR3 loop reads CASGKVEGTGTTSGELFF. Here the CDR3 DNA reads TGTGCTAGTGGTAAAGTAGAGGGGACCGGGACCACCAGCGGGGAGCTGTTTTTT.

This clonotype was observed many times. V gene TRBV27 combines with J gene TRBJ2-5, with 9 bases aligning to TRBD2. The CDR3 extends over 15 amino acids. The V gene end was trimmed by 7 bases and the J gene end by 3 bases; junction bases not matched to a gene: 9. Per germline, CDR1 MNHEY and CDR2 SMNVEV (reference sequence). The CDR3 loop is CASNSPSGVKETQYF. The CDR3 DNA sequence: TGTGCCAGCAACTCCCCTAGCGGGGTAAAAGAGACCCAGTACTTC.

About this clonotype: Without the conserved terminal phenylalanine or tryptophan, this CDR3 likely stems from a read error. The genes are TRBV5-6 and TRBJ1-6; D gene ambiguous. Germline loops: CDR1 SGHDT, CDR2 YYEEEE. Trimming stripped 4 bases from V and 6 bases from J, with 14 bases between. The CDR3 is 15 residues long. The CDR3 nucleotides read TGTGCCAGCAGCCAACTAAGTGCCCCTAATTCACCCCTCCACTCT. It codes for CASSQLSAPNSPLHS.